A selection of T cell receptor beta chains follows, all from one sample in a study of blood T cell repertoires in COVID-19. The assay was immunoSEQ multiplex PCR, and TCRdb's table has in-frame clones only and misses some. The table includes 150,000 to 200,000 clones, 88% detected once. The sequenced material came from PBMCs or T cells enriched from blood (not recorded which). These receptors were obtained from a woman in her forties or fifties who had recovered from COVID-19. Both conserved end residues are part of each CDR3. The D gene is left open where the match is weak. Clone size appears in some rows only: once, few, many, or a class for an expanded clone.

length | J | V | size | D | CDR3 | DNA
15 | TRBJ1-5 | TRBV19 | few | TRBD1 | CASRADRGHNQPQHF | TGTGCCAGTAGAGCCGACAGGGGGCACAATCAGCCCCAGCATTTT
14 | TRBJ1-6 | TRBV7-3 | - | TRBD1 | CASSDQGAGSPLHF | TGTGCCAGCAGTGATCAGGGGGCCGGTTCACCCCTCCACTTT
15 | TRBJ1-2 | TRBV7-9 | - | TRBD1 | CASTYPSGQGLGYTF | TGTGCCAGCACCTACCCGTCGGGACAGGGTCTTGGCTACACCTTC
12 | TRBJ2-7 | TRBV12-3/TRBV12-4 | once | TRBD1 | CASTRTGGEQYF | TGTGCCAGCACCCGGACAGGGGGAGAGCAGTACTTC
14 | TRBJ2-7 | TRBV19 | - | - | CASSIAGNSYEQYF | TGTGCCAGTAGTATAGCGGGGAACTCCTACGAGCAGTACTTC
15 | TRBJ1-6 | TRBV5-1 | - | TRBD1 | CASSSLTGGKSPLHF | TGCGCCAGCAGCTCATTGACAGGGGGCAAGTCACCCCTCCACTTT
13 | TRBJ2-7 | TRBV6-5 | few | - | CASSYSMRNEQYF | TGTGCCAGCAGTTACTCGATGCGCAACGAGCAGTACTTC
12 | TRBJ2-5 | TRBV2 | - | TRBD2 | CAGGGGTETQYF | TGTGCCGGGGGGGGAGGAACGGAGACCCAGTACTTC
15 | TRBJ1-2 | TRBV5-1 | - | TRBD1 | CASSLASGTGAGYTF | TGCGCCAGCAGCCTAGCCTCCGGGACAGGGGCCGGCTACACCTTC
17 | TRBJ1-4 | TRBV4-3 | few | TRBD1 | CASSQDGRQGTMEKLFF | TGCGCCAGCAGCCAAGATGGGAGACAGGGGACAATGGAAAAACTGTTTTTT
12 | TRBJ1-5 | TRBV29-1 | - | - | CSVVAGHQPQHF | TGCAGCGTTGTCGCGGGGCATCAGCCCCAGCATTTT
16 | TRBJ1-5 | TRBV4-3 | - | - | CASSQDGGSSDQPQHF | TGCGCCAGCAGCCAAGATGGGGGCTCCTCGGATCAGCCCCAGCATTTT
14 | TRBJ1-4 | TRBV6-2/TRBV6-3 | few | - | CASSPLTANRKLFF | TGTGCCAGCAGCCCTTTGACAGCTAATCGGAAACTGTTTTTT
12 | TRBJ2-5 | TRBV6-1 | - | - | CASSEGGETQYF | TGTGCCAGCAGTGAAGGCGGGGAGACCCAGTACTTC
14 | TRBJ1-2 | TRBV7-8 | - | TRBD1 | CASSLAGTGNGYTF | TGTGCCAGCAGCCTTGCCGGGACAGGGAACGGCTACACCTTC
13 | TRBJ2-5 | TRBV7-3 | - | TRBD2 | CASSLRGEETQYF | TGTGCCAGCAGCTTACGGGGGGAAGAGACCCAGTACTTC
14 | TRBJ2-1 | TRBV19 | - | - | CASSIVGPSNEQFF | TGTGCCAGTAGTATTGTGGGGCCCTCCAATGAGCAGTTCTTC
15 | TRBJ2-5 | TRBV5-4 | - | TRBD1 | CASSLPGQYQETQYF | TGTGCCAGCAGCTTGCCGGGACAGTACCAAGAGACCCAGTACTTC
14 | TRBJ2-5 | TRBV9 | - | TRBD2 | CATGGGAPQETQYF | TGTGCCACCGGCGGGGGGGCCCCGCAAGAGACCCAGTACTTC
16 | TRBJ2-3 | TRBV7-9 | - | - | CASSLEGGRWADTQYF | TGTGCCAGCAGCTTAGAGGGGGGGCGATGGGCAGATACGCAGTATTTT
13 | TRBJ1-3 | TRBV19 | - | TRBD1 | CASSETGTATIYF | TGTGCCAGTAGTGAAACAGGGACAGCCACCATATATTTT
15 | TRBJ2-2 | TRBV5-4 | once | TRBD2 | CASSGEAGVAGELFF | TGTGCCAGCAGCGGAGAAGCGGGGGTTGCCGGGGAGCTGTTTTTT
15 | TRBJ2-7 | TRBV4-3 | once | TRBD1 | CASSHSGTGGQEQYF | TGCGCCAGCAGCCACTCCGGGACAGGGGGTCAAGAGCAGTACTTC
11 | TRBJ1-2 | TRBV2 | - | TRBD1 | CASRGQVFATF | TGTGCCAGCAGGGGACAGGTTTTTGCTACCTTC
16 | TRBJ1-4 | TRBV19 | - | TRBD1 | CASSGTGLATNEKLFF | TGTGCCAGTAGCGGGACAGGACTTGCAACTAATGAAAAACTGTTTTTT